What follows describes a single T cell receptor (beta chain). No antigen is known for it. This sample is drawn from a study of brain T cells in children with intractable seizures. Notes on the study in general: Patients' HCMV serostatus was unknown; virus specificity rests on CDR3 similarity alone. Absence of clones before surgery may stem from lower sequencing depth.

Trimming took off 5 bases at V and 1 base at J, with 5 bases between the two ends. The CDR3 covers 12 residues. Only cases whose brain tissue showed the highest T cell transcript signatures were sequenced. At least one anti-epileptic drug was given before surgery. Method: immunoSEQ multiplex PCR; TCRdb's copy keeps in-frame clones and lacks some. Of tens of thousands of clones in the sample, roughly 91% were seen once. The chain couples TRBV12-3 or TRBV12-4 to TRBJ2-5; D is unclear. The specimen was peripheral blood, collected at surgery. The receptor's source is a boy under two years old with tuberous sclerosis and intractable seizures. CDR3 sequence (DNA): TGTGCCAGCAGTCGGATCCAAGAGACCCAGTACTTC. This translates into CASSRIQETQYF.